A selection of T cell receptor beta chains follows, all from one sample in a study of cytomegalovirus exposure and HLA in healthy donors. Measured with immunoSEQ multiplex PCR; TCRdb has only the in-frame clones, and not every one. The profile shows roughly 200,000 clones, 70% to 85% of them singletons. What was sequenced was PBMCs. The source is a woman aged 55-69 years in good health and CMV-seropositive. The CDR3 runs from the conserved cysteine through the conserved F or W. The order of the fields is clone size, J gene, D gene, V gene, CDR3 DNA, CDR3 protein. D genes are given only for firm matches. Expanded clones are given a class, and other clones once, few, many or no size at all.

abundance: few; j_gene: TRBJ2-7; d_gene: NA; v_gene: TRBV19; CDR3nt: TGTGCCAGTAGTATAACTAGACAGGCTTACGAGCAGTACTTC; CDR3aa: CASSITRQAYEQYF
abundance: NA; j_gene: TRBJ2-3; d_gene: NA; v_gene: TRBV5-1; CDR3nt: TGCGCCAGCAGCTTTAAGTTGACTAGCACAGATACGCAGTATTTT; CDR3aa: CASSFKLTSTDTQYF
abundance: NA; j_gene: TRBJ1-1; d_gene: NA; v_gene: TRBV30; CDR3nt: TGTGCCTGGAGTGCGTCGACAGGCCAAGCTTTCTTT; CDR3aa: CAWSASTGQAFF
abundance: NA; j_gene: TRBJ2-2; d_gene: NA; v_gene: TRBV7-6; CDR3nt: TGTGCCAGCAGCTTAAGTGCTAGCGAAGACACCGGGGAGCTGTTTTTT; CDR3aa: CASSLSASEDTGELFF
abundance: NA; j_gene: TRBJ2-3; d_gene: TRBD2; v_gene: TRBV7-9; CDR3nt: TGTGCCGGGGGGGGATCGCAGTATTTT; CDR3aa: CAGGGSQYF
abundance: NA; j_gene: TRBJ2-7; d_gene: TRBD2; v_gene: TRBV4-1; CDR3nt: TGCGCCAGCAGCCAAGATCAGAGAGCGGGACTTTCCTACGAGCAGTACTTC; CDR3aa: CASSQDQRAGLSYEQYF
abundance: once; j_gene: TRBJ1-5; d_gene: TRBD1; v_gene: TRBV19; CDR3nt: TGTGCCAGTACCAACGACAGGGGATCACATCAGCCCCAGCATTTT; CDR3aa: CASTNDRGSHQPQHF
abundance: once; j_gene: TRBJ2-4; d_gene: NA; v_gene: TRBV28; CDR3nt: TGTGCCAGCAGTCCACTGCAGGCGGCCAAAAACATTCAGTACTTC; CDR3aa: CASSPLQAAKNIQYF
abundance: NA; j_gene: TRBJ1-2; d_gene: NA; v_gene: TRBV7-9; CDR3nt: TGTGCCAGCAGCCTGAGAGGGGGTTCGGGTGGCTACACCTTC; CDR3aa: CASSLRGGSGGYTF
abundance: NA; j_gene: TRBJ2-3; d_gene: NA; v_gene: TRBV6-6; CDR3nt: TGTGCCAGCAGTTACCCCAAAGGGGTCAGCACAGATACGCAGTATTTT; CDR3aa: CASSYPKGVSTDTQYF
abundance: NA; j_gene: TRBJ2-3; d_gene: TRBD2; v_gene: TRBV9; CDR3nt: TGTGCCAGCAGCTTGACCGGGACTAGCGGGTGGAGGAGCACAGATACGCAGTATTTT; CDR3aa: CASSLTGTSGWRSTDTQYF
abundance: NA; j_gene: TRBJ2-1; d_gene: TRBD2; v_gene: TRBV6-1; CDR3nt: TGTGCCAGCAGTGAAACGGGTCTAGCGGAGGCCCGGAGCTCCTACAATGAGCAGTTCTTC; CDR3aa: CASSETGLAEARSSYNEQFF
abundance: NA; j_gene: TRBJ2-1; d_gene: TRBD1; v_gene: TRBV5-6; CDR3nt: TGTGCCAGCAGCTTCGGGACAGTAATCAATGAGCAGTTCTTC; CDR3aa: CASSFGTVINEQFF
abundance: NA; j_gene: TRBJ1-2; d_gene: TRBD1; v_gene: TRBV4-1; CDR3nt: TGCGCCAGCAGCCAAGAGAGGGACAGACTAAAGAGAAGTCCTAACTATGGCTACACCTTC; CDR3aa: CASSQERDRLKRSPNYGYTF
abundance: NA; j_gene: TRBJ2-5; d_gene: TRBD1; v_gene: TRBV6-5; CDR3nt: TGTGCCAGCTATAGGGACAGGGGGGAGACCCAGTACTTC; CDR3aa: CASYRDRGETQYF
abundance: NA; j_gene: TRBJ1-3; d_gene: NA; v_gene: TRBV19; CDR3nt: TGTGCCAGTAGTATTGGGGACATATCTGGAAACACCATATATTTT; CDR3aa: CASSIGDISGNTIYF
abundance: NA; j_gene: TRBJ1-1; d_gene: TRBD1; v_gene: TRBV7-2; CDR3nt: TGTGCCAGCAGCTTAAACAGGGGGGGAGACACTGAAGCTTTCTTT; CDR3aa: CASSLNRGGDTEAFF
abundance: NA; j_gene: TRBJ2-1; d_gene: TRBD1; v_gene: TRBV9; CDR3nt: TGTGCCAGCAGCGTAGGGGGGACAGGGGCCAATGAGCAGTTCTTC; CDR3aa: CASSVGGTGANEQFF
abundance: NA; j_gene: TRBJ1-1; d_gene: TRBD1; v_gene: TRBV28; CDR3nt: TGTGCCAGCAGCACAGGGGTCTTTGAAGCTTTCTTT; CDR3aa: CASSTGVFEAFF